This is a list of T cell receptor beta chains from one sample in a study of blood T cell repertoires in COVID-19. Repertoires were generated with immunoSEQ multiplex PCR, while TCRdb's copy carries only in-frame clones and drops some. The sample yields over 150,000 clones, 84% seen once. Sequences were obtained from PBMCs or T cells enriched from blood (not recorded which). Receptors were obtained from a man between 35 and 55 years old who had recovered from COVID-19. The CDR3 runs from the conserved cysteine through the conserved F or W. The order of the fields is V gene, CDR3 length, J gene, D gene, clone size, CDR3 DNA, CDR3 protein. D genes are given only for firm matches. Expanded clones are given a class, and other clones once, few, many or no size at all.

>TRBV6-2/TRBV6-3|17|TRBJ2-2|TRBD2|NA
TGTGCCAGCAGTTACACCGGGGGGACCTGGGGCACCGGGGAGCTGTTTTTT
CASSYTGGTWGTGELFF
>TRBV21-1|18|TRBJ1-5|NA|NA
TGTGCCAGCAGCCAGGTCCGGGACAGGGGGCTTGGCAATCAGCCCCAGCATTTT
CASSQVRDRGLGNQPQHF
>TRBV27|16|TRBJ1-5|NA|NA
TGTGCCAGCAGTTCGACAGACAGGTTGGGCAATCAGCCCCAGCATTTT
CASSSTDRLGNQPQHF
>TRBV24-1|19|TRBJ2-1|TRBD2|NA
TGTGCCACCAGTGATCGTTGGACTAGCGGGGCGAGCTCCTACAATGAGCAGTTCTTC
CATSDRWTSGASSYNEQFF
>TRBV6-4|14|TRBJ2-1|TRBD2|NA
TGTGCCAGCAGTGACGGGCTAGCGGGGGGGCAGCAGTTCTTC
CASSDGLAGGQQFF
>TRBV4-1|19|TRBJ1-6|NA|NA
TGCGCCAGCAGCCAAGATCGGGGGGAACAAAGTTCCTATAATTCACCCCTCCACTTT
CASSQDRGEQSSYNSPLHF
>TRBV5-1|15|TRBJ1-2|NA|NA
TGCGCCAGCAGCTTAGCCCTCAGGGGTGACTATGGCTACACCTTC
CASSLALRGDYGYTF
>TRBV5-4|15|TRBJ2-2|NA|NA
TGTGCCAGCAGCCGCGGGACGGTGAACACCGGGGAGCTGTTTTTT
CASSRGTVNTGELFF
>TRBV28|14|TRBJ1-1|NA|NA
TGTGCCAGCAGTCCGGTTCGGGTCGTCACTGAAGCTTTCTTT
CASSPVRVVTEAFF
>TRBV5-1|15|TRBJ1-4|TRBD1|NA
TGCGCCAGCAGCTTACAGGGGGCGGTTAATGAAAAACTGTTTTTT
CASSLQGAVNEKLFF
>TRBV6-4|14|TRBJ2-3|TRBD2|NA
TGTGCCAGCAGTGAGGGGGGGAGCACAGATACGCAGTATTTT
CASSEGGSTDTQYF
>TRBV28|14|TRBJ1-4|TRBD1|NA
TGTGCCAGCAGTCAACAGGGGGGGACTGAAAAACTGTTTTTT
CASSQQGGTEKLFF
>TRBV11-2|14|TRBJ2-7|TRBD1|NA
TGTGCCAGCGGGTCCGGACAGGGGGCTGGCGAGCAGTACTTC
CASGSGQGAGEQYF
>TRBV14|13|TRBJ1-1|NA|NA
TGTGCCAGCAGCCAGATAGGGGGCACTGAAGCTTTCTTT
CASSQIGGTEAFF
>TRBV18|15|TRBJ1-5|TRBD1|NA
TGTGCCAGCTCACCACAGGAGGGGGCAAATCAGCCCCAGCATTTT
CASSPQEGANQPQHF
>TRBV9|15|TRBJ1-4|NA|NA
TGTGCCAGCAGCGTAGGCGGCAGTTCGGGTGAAAAACTGTTTTTT
CASSVGGSSGEKLFF
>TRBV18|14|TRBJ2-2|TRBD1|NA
TGTGCCAGCTCACTGACAGGGGGAACCGGGGAGCTGTTTTTT
CASSLTGGTGELFF
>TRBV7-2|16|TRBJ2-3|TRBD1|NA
TGTGCCAGCAGTCGTCAGGGGGCCCTGGCGACAGATACGCAGTATTTT
CASSRQGALATDTQYF
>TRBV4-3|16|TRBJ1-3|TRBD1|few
TGCGCCAGCAGCCAAGATGGGGACAGAGCTGGAAACACCATATATTTT
CASSQDGDRAGNTIYF
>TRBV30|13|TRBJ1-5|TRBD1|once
TGTGCCTGGAGTCAGACAGGGAATCAGCCCCAGCATTTT
CAWSQTGNQPQHF
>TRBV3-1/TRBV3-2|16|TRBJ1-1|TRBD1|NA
TGTGCCAGCAGCCGTCAGACAGGGTTCAGAGACACTGAAGCTTTCTTT
CASSRQTGFRDTEAFF
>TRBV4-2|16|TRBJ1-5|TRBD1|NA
TGTGCCAGCAGCCAAGAAGTGGGACAGGGTACTCAGCCCCAGCATTTT
CASSQEVGQGTQPQHF
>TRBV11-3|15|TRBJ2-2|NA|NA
TGTGCCAGCAGCGCCCGAGCGGCCTACACCGGGGAGCTGTTTTTT
CASSARAAYTGELFF
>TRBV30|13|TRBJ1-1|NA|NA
TGTGCCTGGAGGTTTAACATTGACACTGAAGCTTTCTTT
CAWRFNIDTEAFF
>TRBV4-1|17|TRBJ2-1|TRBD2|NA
TGCGCCAGCAGCCAAGAGACGGGACTAGCGGGGTTGAATGAGCAGTTCTTC
CASSQETGLAGLNEQFF